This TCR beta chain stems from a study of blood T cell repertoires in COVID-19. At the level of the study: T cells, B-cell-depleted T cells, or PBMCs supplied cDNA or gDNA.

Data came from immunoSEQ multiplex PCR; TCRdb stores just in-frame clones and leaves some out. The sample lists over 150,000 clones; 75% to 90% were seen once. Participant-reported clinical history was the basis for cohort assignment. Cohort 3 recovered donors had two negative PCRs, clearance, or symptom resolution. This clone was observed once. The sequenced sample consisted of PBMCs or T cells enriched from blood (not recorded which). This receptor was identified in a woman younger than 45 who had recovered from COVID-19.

The CDR3, as DNA: TGCGCCAGCAGCCAAGATCGGGGAGAGCCCCAGCATTTT. Protein: CASSQDRGEPQHF. This chain joins TRBV4-1 and TRBJ1-5; D is ambiguous. The CDR3 has 13 residues. Germline V CDR1 and CDR2: MGHRA, YSYEKL. The ends were cut back, 0 bases at V and 8 bases at J, with 8 bases in the middle.